The sequence of this TCR beta chain was determined in a study of cytomegalovirus exposure and HLA in healthy donors. V lost 8 bases and J 9 bases, leaving 8 bases between the germline ends. The CDR3 runs 10 residues. The germline V gene has CDR1 MDHEN and CDR2 SYDVKM. The PCR ran on 60 Vbeta and 13 Jbeta primers. Clones were read by immunoSEQ multiplex PCR, and TCRdb kept only the in-frame ones, dropping some. The sample lists 150,000 to 160,000 clones; approximately 84% were seen once. Sequenced: PBMCs. The rearrangement links TRBV28 to TRBJ1-3; possible D gene TRBD1, 5 bases. The receptor's source is a woman aged 18-29 years in good health and CMV-seronegative. CDR3 DNA sequence: TGTGCCAGCCGGGGGGGCACCATATATTTT. Its translation is CASRGGTIYF.